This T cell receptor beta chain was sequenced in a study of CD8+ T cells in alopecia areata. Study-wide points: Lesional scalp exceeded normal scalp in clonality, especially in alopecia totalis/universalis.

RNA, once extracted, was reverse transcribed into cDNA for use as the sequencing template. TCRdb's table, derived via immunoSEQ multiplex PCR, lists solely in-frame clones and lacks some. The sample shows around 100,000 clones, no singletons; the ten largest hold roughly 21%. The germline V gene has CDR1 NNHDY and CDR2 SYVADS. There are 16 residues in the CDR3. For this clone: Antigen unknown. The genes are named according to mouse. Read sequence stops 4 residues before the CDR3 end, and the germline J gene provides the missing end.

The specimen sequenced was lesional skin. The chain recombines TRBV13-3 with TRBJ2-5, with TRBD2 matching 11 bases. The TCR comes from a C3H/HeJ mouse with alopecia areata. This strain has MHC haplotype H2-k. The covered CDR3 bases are TGTGCCAGCAGACTGGGGGGGCGCGAGAGTGGAGAC. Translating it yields CASRLGGRESGD. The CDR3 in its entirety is CASRLGGRESGDTQYF. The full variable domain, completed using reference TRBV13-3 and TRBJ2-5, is EAAVTQSPRSKVAVTGGKVTLSCHQTNNHDYMYWYRQDTGHGLRLIHYSYVADSTEKGDIPDGYKASRPSQENFSLILELASLSQTAVYFCASRLGGRESGDTQYFGPGTRLLVL.